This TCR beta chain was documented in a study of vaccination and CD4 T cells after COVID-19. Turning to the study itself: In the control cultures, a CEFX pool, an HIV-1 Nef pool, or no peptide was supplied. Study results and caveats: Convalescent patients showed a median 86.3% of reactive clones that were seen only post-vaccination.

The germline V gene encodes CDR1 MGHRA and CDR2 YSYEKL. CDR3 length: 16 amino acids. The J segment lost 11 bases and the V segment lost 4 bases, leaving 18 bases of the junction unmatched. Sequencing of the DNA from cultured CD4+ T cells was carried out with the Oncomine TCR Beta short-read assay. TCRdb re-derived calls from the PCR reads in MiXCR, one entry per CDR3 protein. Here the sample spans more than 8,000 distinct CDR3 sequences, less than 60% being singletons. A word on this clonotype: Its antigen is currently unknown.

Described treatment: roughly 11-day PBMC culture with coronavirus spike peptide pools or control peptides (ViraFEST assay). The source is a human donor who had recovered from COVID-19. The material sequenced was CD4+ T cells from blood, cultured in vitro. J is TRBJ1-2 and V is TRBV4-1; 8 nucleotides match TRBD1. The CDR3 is CASSLPGQVPRSGYTF. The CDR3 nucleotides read TGCGCCAGCAGCCTTCCGGGACAGGTTCCTCGGAGTGGGTACACCTTC.